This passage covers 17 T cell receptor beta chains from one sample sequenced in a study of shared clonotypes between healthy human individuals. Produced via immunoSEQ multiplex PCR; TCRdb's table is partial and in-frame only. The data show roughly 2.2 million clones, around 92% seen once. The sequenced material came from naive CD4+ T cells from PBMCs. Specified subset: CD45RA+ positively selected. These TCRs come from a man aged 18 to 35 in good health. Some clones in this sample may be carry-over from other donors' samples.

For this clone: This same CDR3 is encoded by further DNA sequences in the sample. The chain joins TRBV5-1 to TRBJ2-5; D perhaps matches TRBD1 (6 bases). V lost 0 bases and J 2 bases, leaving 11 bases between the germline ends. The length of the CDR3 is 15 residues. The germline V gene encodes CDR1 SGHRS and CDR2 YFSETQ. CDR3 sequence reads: CASSLAGTRQETQYF. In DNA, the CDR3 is TGCGCCAGCAGCTTGGCCGGGACACGACAAGAGACCCAGTACTTC.

The CDR3 DNA sequence: TGTGCCAGCAGTAGACAGAGCCTCATGAACACTGAAGCTTTCTTT. Translating it yields CASSRQSLMNTEAFF. The V call is TRBV6-5, the J call TRBJ1-1; a possible D gene is TRBD1 (5 bases). V lost 5 bases and J 0 bases, leaving 13 bases between the germline ends. The CDR3 has 15 amino acids. Germline V CDR1 and CDR2: MNHEY, SVGAGI.

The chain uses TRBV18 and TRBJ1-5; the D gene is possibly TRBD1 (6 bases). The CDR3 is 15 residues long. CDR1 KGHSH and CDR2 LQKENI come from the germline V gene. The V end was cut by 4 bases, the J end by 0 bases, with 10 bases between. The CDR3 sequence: CASSRGADSNQPQHF. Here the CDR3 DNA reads TGTGCCAGCTCACGGGGGGCCGATAGCAATCAGCCCCAGCATTTT. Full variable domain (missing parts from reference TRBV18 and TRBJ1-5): NAGVMQNPRHLVRRRGQEARLRCSPMKGHSHVYWYRQLPEEGLKFMVYLQKENIIDESGMPKERFSAEFPKEGPSILRIQQVVRGDSAAYFCASSRGADSNQPQHFGDGTRLSIL.

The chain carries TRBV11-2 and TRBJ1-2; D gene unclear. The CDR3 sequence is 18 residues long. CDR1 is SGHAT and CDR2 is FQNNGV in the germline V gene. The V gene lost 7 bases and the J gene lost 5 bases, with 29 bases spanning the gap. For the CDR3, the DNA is TGTGCCAGCACCATCTCTTCCGGGAGTTATCCTAGAGGATATGGCTACACCTTC. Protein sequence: CASTISSGSYPRGYGYTF.

CDR3 region: CASSPPGGEQYF. CDR3 bases: TGTGCCAGCAGCCCCCCGGGGGGGGAGCAGTACTTC. The chain couples TRBV9 to TRBJ2-7; 8 nucleotides match TRBD2. Trimming at V came to 4 bases and at J to 7 bases, leaving 4 bases not matched to a gene. The germline gives CDR1 SGDLS, CDR2 YYNGEE. The CDR3 is made up of 12 amino acids.

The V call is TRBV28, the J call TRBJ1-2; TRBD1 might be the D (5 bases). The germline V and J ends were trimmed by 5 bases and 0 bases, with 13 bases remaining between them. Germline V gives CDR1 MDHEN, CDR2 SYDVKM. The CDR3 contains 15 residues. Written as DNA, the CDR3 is TGTGCCAGCAGTCCCCCGACAGACCCTAACTATGGCTACACCTTC. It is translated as CASSPPTDPNYGYTF.

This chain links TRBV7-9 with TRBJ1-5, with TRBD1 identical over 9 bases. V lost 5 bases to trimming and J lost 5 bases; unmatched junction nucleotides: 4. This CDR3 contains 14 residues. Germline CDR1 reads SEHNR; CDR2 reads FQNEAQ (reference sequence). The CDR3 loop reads CASSPDRGDQPQHF. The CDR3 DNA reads TGTGCCAGCAGCCCGGACAGGGGTGATCAGCCCCAGCATTTT.

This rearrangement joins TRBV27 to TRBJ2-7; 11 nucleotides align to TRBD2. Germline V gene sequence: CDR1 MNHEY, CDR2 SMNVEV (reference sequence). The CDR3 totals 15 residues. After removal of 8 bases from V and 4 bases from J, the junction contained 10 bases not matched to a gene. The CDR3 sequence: CASCSLAGEGYEQYF. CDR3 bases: TGTGCCAGCTGTTCACTAGCGGGAGAGGGGTACGAGCAGTACTTC.

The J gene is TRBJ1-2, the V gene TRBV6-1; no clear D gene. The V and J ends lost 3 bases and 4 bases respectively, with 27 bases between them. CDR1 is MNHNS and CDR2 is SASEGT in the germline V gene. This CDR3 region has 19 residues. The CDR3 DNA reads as TGTGCCAGCAGTGAGCGTGCCGCATGGGGAGGATCGTGGGTCTATGGCTACACCTTC. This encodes CASSERAAWGGSWVYGYTF.

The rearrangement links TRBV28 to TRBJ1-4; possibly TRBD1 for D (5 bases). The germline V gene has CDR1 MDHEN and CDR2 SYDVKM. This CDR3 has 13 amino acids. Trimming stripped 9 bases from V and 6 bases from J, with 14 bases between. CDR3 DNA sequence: TGTGCCAGTTCCCGGGGGAGGGATGAAAAACTGTTTTTT. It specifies CASSRGRDEKLFF. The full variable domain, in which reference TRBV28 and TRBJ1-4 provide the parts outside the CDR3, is DVKVTQSSRYLVKRTGEKVFLECVQDMDHENMFWYRQDPGLGLRLIYFSYDVKMKEKGDIPEGYSVSREKKERFSLILESASTNQTSMYLCASSRGRDEKLFFGSGTQLSVL.

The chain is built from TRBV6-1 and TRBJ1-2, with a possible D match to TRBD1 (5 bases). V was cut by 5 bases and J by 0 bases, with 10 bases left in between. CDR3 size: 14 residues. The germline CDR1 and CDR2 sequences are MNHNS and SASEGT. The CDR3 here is CASSPRDPNYGYTF. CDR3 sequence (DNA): TGTGCCAGCAGTCCCAGGGATCCTAACTATGGCTACACCTTC.

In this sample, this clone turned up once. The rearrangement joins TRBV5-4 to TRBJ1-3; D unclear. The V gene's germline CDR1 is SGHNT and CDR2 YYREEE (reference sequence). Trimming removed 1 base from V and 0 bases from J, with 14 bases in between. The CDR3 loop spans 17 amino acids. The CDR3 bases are TGTGCCAGCAGCTTGTCTTCTGTTCGGAGCTCTGGAAACACCATATATTTT. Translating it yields CASSLSSVRSSGNTIYF.

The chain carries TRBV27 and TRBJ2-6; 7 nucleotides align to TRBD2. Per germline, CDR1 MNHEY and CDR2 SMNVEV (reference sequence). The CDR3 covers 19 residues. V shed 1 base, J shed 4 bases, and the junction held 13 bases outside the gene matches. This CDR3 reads CASSLFPGGSFLGANVLTF. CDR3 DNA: TGTGCCAGCAGTTTATTTCCCGGCGGGAGCTTTCTCGGGGCCAACGTCCTGACTTTC.

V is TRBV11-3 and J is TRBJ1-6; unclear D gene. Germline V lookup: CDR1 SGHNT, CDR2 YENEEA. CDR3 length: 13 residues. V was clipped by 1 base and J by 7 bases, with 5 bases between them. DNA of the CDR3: TGTGCCAGCAGCTTAGTAACGAATTCACCCCTCCACTTT. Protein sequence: CASSLVTNSPLHF.

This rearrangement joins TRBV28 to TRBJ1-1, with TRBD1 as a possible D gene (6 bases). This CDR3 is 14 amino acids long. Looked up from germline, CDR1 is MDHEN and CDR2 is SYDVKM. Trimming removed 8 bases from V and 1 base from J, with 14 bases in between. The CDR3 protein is CASFTEGQNTEAFF. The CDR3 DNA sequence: TGTGCCAGCTTTACGGAGGGACAGAACACTGAAGCTTTCTTT.

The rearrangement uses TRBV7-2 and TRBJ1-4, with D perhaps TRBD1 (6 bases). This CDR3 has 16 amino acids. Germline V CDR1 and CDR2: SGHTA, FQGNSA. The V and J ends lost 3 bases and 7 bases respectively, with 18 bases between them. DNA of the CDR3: TGTGCCAGCAGCTTTACTCCGGGGGCGGTTGGTGAAAAACTGTTTTTT. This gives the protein CASSFTPGAVGEKLFF.

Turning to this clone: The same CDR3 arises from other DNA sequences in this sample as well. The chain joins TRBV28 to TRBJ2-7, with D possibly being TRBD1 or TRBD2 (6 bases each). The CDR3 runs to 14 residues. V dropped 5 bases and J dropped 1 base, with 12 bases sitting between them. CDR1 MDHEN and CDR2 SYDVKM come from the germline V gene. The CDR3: CASSLGGVSYEQYF. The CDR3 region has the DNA TGTGCCAGCAGTCTGGGGGGCGTTTCCTACGAGCAGTACTTC. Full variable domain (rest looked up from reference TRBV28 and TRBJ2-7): DVKVTQSSRYLVKRTGEKVFLECVQDMDHENMFWYRQDPGLGLRLIYFSYDVKMKEKGDIPEGYSVSREKKERFSLILESASTNQTSMYLCASSLGGVSYEQYFGPGTRLTVT.